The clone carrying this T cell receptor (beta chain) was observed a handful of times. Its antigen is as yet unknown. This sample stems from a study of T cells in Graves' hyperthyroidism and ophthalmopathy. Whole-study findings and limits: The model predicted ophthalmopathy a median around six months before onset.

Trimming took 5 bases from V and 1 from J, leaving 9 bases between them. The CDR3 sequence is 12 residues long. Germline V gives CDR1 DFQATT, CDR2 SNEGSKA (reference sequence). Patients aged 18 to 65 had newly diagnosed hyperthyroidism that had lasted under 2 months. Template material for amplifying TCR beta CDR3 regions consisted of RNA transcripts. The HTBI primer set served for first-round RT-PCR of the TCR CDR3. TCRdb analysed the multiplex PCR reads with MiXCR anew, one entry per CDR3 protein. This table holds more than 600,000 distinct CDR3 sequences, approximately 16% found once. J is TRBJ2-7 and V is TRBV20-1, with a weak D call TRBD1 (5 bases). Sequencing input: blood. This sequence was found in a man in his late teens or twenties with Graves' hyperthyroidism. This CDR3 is CSALQVSYEQYF. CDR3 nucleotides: TGCAGTGCTTTACAGGTTTCCTACGAGCAGTACTTC.